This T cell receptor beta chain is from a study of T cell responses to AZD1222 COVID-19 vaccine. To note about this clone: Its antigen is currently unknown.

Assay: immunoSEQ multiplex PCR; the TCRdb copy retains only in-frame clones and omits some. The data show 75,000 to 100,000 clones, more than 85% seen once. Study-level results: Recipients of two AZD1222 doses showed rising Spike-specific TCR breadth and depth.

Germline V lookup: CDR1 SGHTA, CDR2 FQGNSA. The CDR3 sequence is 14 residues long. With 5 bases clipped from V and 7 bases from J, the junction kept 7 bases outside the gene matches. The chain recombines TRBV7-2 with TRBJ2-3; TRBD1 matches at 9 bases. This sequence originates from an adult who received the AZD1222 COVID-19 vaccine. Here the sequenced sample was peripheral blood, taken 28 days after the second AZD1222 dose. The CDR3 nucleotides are TGTGCCAGCAGCATCGGGACAGGGCACTATACGCAGTATTTT. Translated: CASSIGTGHYTQYF. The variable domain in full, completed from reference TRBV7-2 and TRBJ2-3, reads GAGVSQSPSNKVTEKGKDVELRCDPISGHTALYWYRQSLGQGLEFLIYFQGNSAPDKSGLPSDRFSAERTGGSVSTLTIQRTQQEDSAVYLCASSIGTGHYTQYFGPGTRLTVL.